The source of this TCR beta chain is a study of CD8+ T cells in alopecia areata. Across the study: The duration of tofacitinib was 6 to 18 months, with 6 months off drug afterward.

The CDR3 is 15 amino acids. Per germline, CDR1 SQVTM and CDR2 ANQGSEA. V shed 2 bases and J 8 bases; nucleotides not matched to a gene: 10. Study findings and constraints: On tofacitinib, scalp and blood still held many of the expanded lesional clones. Compared with normal scalp, lesional scalp had higher clonality and more expanded CD8+ clones.

Extracted RNA was reverse transcribed into cDNA, the sequencing template. Libraries were prepared by immunoSEQ multiplex PCR; TCRdb keeps only in-frame clonotypes and omits some of them. The table lists about 90,000 clones, about 44% of them singletons, with more than 15% in the top ten. Regarding this clone: Its antigen is unknown.

The treatment is: oral pan-JAK inhibitor, 5-10 mg twice daily. PBMCs were stained for CD3, CD4 and CD8, and CD4+ and CD8+ T cells were sorted. The input for sequencing was CD8+ T cells sorted from blood, taken at week 24, from a patient treated with tofacitinib. The chain couples TRBV29-1 to TRBJ2-1, with 9 bases fitting TRBD1. This sequence was found in a human donor with alopecia areata. For the CDR3, the DNA is TGCAGCGTTGAACTCCGGGACAGGGAGGCCTATGAGCAGTTCTTC. Encoded protein: CSVELRDREAYEQFF.